The text below deals with one T cell receptor (beta chain). V was shortened by 6 bases and J by 5 bases, with 17 bases between the two germline ends. CDR1 is MDHEN and CDR2 is SYDVKM in the germline V gene. The CDR3 contains 15 residues. Total RNA extracted from each sample amounted to at least 5.5 micrograms. The data derive from a study of blood T cells in healthy people across ages. The use of a sample-barcoded 5' primer and a J-beta primer mix characterized a second PCR of 7 to 11 cycles. The authors tagged each cDNA molecule using a template-switch adaptor with 12 random nucleotides. TCRdb fed the 5' RACE reads into MiXCR, producing one record per CDR3 protein. The sample includes about 670,000 distinct CDR3 sequences, about 50% of them seen just once.

The clonotype was recovered from a woman of 80 years or more in good health. Sequenced material: blood. The chain links TRBV28 to TRBJ1-5; TRBD1 might be the D (6 bases). For the CDR3, the DNA is TGTGCCAGCAGCATAGAGGGGGGGAGGGATCAGCCCCAGCATTTT. Translating gives CASSIEGGRDQPQHF.